Sequencing of this T cell receptor (beta chain) was carried out in a study of blood T cells in healthy people across ages. Trimming removed 5 bases from V and 7 bases from J; junction bases left unmatched: 11. Germline assignment: CDR1 DFQATT and CDR2 SNEGSKA (reference sequence). The CDR3 length is 14 residues. Then a second PCR, running about 7 to 11 cycles, was carried out with a sample-barcoded 5' primer and a J-beta primer mix. TCRdb called the 5' RACE reads again in MiXCR, with one record for every CDR3 protein. This table holds fewer than 900,000 distinct CDR3 sequences, 49% found once. Sequenced sample: blood. The chain links TRBV20-1 to TRBJ2-1, with 7 bases that match TRBD2. The origin of this receptor is an older woman in good health. In nucleotides, the CDR3 is TGCAGTGCTGGAAGAGAGCGGGATAGGAATGAGCAGTTCTTC. Translating gives CSAGRERDRNEQFF.